This T cell receptor (beta chain) was found in a study of spatial heterogeneity in lung cancer (dated by TCRdb to about 2019). Context from the whole study: More beta-chain than alpha-chain transcripts were consistently detected, likely reflecting higher beta-chain transcript abundance. The study quantitatively compared TCR alpha and beta repertoires across multiple tumor regions, matched nontumor lung and blood in non-small cell lung cancer. In the raw uncorrected reads, each unique combination of TCR and UMI appeared more than ten times on average. The study linked features of the TCR repertoire to counts of nonsynonymous mutations, which were determined by whole-exome sequencing of tumor tissue. At surgery, hundreds of tumor regions, 64 matched nontumor lung samples and 45 to 60 PBMC samples were TCR-sequenced for both alpha and beta chains. What the research found in general, with its limitations: Additional single-cell paired TCR alpha and beta sequencing was considered necessary to confirm, at a functional level, the hypothesis that regional TCRs recognize regional mutations. Ubiquitous expanded tumor TCRs were found in blood more often at tumor resection than at routine follow-up.

Libraries were made using 5' RACE. Sequencing used a NextSeq 500. To allow correction of PCR and sequencing errors, the TCR library protocol tagged every TCR cDNA molecule with a unique molecular identifier. Regarding the original processing steps: TCR identification, UMI-based error correction and CDR3 extraction were performed with Decombinator tools. Expanded TCRs were defined as those above a frequency of 2 per 1,000, corresponding to the top 1% of the tumor frequency distribution. Renyi diversity was computed with the R vegan package after each repertoire had been subsampled 100 times to 5,000 TCRs. CDR3 similarity networks were constructed using string-kernel similarity of amino acid triplets, with links drawn between CDR3s whose pairwise similarity was above 0.82. The raw public data were reprocessed by TCRdb itself: fastp quality trimming at Q25, MiXCR clonotype calling, in-frame beta chains only. Entries are consolidated by CDR3 protein sequence, retaining the most common genes and DNA. The V and J calls, along with clone size, are taken from TCRdb and not from the paper's own processing. The sample table shows more than 5,500 distinct CDR3 sequences, and roughly 7.2% are seen once. Roughly 80% of the sample is taken by the ten largest.

This clonotype was recorded many times. Its antigen has not been determined. Per-base qualities were not stored, and no clone one base away is much larger. What this sample's time point label stands for: sample taken at primary tumor resection. Donors were 72 patients with early-stage, untreated non-small cell lung cancer from the lung TRACERx cohort. For TCR sequencing, whole RNA was extracted from tumor and nontumor lung tissue, or from cryopreserved PBMC samples, and no cell sorting was done. Only patients with enough RNA available from two or more tumor regions were chosen for TCR sequencing. Reading the germline V gene (reference sequence) gives CDR1 SEHNR and CDR2 FQNEAQ. V and J are truncated by 10 bases and 4 bases respectively, leaving an intervening sequence of 22 bases. The CDR3 measures 15 amino acids from cysteine to phenylalanine. The entry retains the CDR3 DNA only, 45 bases that are in frame from base 1.

The sample in question was PBMCs, obtained at surgery. This sequence was found in a male donor with early-stage non-small cell lung cancer. The chain joins TRBV7-9 to TRBJ2-5; TRBD2 is a possible D gene, resting on 6 matching bases. The DNA sequence reads TGTGCCATAAAGGGCCCGGGAGTGGTCGGAGAGACCCAGTACTTC. Its product reads: CAIKGPGVVGETQYF.